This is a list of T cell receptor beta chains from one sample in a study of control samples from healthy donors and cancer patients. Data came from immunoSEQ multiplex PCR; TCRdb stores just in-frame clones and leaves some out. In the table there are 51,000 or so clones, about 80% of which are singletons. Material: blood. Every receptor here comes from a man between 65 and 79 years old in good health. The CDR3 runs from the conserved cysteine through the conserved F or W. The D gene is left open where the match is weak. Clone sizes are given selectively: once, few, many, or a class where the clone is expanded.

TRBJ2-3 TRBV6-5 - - CASSYSLGYTDTQYF TGTGCCAGCAGTTACTCTTTAGGGTATACAGATACGCAGTATTTT
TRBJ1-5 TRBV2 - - CASSVRGRGQPQHF TGTGCCAGCAGTGTGAGAGGGAGGGGTCAGCCCCAGCATTTT
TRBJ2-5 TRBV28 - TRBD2 CASSSLYSGRSQETQYF TGTGCCAGCAGTTCCCTCTACAGCGGGAGGAGCCAAGAGACCCAGTACTTC
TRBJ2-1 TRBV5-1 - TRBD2 CASFLGGSLDNEQFF TGCGCCAGTTTTTTGGGCGGGAGTCTCGACAATGAGCAGTTCTTC
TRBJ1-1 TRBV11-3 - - CASRYQGSMNTEAFF TGTGCCAGCAGGTATCAGGGGAGCATGAACACTGAAGCTTTCTTT
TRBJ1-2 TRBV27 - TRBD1 CASSLRIRQGGIPNYGYTF TGTGCCAGCAGTTTAAGGATCAGACAGGGGGGAATCCCTAACTATGGCTACACCTTC
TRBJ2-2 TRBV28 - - CASFGRRASAGELFF TGTGCCAGCTTTGGGCGAAGGGCCTCCGCAGGGGAGCTGTTTTTT
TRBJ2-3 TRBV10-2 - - CASCREPTDTQYF TGCGCCAGTTGCAGAGAGCCCACAGATACGCAGTATTTT
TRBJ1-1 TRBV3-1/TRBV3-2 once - CASSQQAWTTEAFF TGTGCCAGCAGCCAACAAGCGTGGACCACTGAAGCTTTCTTT
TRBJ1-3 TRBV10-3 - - CAITRTAGNTIYF TGTGCCATCACTCGGACAGCCGGAAACACCATATATTTT
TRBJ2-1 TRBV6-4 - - CASSATGTTSQFF TGTGCCAGCAGTGCGACCGGGACCACTTCTCAGTTCTTC
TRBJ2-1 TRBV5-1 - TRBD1 CASSLGFSGGAEQFF TGCGCCAGCAGCTTGGGGTTCTCAGGGGGCGCTGAGCAGTTCTTC
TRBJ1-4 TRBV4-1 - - CASSQDGQSRRKEKLFF TGCGCCAGCAGCCAAGACGGGCAGTCGCGTAGGAAAGAAAAACTGTTTTTT
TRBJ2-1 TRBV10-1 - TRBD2 CASSVAGGNEQFF TGCGCCAGCAGTGTGGCGGGGGGGAATGAGCAGTTCTTC
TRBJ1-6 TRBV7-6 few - CASSLGSDSSLSSPLHF TGTGCCAGCAGCTTAGGTTCAGACAGCTCCTTAAGTTCACCCCTCCACTTT